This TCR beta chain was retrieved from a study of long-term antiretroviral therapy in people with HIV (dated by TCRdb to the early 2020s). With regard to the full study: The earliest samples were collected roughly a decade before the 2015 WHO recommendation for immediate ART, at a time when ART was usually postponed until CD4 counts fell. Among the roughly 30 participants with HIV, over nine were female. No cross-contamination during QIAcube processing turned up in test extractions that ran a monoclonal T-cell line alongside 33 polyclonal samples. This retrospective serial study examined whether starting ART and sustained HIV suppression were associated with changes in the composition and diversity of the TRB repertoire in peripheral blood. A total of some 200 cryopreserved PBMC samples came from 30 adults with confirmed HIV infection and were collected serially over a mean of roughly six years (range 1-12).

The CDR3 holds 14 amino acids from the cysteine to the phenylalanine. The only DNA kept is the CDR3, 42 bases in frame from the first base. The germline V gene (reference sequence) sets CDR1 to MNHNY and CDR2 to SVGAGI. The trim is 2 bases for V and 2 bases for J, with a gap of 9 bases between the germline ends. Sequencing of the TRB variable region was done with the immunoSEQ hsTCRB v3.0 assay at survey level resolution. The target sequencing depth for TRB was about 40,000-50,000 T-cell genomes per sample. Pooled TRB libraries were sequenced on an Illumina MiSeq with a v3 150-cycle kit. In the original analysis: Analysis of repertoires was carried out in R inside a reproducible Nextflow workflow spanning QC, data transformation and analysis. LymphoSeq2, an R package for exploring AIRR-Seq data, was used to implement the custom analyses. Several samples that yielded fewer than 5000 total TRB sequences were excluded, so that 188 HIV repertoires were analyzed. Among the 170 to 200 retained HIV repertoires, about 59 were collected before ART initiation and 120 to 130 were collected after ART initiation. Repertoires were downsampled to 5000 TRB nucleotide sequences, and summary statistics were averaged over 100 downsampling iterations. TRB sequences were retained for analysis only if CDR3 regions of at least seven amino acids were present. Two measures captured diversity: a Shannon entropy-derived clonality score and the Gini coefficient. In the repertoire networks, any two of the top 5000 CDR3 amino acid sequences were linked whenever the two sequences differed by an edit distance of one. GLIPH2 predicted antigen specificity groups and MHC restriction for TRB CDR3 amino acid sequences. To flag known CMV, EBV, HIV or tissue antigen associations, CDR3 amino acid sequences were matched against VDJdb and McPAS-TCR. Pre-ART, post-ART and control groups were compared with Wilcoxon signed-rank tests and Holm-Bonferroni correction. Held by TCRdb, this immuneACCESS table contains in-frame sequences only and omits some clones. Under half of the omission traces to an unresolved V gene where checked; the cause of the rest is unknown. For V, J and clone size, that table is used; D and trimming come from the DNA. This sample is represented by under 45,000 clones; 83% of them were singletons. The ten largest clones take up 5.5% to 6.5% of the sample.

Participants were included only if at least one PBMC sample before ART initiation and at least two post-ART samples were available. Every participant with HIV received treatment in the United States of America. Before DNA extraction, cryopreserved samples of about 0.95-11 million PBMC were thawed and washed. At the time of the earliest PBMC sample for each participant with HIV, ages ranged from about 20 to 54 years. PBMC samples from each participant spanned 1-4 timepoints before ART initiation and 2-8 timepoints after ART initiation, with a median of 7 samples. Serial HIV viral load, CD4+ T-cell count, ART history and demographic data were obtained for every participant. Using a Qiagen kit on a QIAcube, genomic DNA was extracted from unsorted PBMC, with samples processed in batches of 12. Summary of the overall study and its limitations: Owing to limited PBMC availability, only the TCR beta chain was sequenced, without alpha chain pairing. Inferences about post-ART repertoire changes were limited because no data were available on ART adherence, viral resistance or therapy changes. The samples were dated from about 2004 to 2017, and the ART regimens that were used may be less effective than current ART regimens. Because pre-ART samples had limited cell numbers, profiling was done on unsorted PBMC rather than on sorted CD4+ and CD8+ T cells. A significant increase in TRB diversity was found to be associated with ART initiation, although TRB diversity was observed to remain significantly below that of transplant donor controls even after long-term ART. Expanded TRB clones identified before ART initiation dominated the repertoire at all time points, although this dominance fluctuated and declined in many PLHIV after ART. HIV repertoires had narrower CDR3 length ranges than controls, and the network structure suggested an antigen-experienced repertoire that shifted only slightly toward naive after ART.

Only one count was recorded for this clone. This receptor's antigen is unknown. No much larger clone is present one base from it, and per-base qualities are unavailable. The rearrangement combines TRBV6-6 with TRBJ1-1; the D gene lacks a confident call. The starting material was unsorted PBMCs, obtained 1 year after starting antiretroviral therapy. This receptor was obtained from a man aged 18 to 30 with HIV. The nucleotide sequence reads TGTGCCAGCAGTTACACCCAGGTTAACACTGAAGCTTTCTTT. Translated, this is CASSYTQVNTEAFF.